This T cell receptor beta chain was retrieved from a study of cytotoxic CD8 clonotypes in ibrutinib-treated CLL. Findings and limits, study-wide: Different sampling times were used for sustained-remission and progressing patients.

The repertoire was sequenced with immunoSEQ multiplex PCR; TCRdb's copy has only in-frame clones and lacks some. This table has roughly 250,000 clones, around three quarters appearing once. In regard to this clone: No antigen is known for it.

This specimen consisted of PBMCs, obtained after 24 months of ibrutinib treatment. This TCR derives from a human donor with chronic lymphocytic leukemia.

CDR3 sequence reads: CASSADNTGELFF. CDR3 coding DNA: TGTGCCAGTAGTGCCGATAACACCGGGGAGCTGTTTTTT. The V and J genes are TRBV19 and TRBJ2-2; no firm D call. Germline loops: CDR1 LNHDA, CDR2 SQIVND (reference sequence). V lost 5 bases and J 2 bases, leaving 6 bases between the germline ends. The CDR3 runs 13 residues.